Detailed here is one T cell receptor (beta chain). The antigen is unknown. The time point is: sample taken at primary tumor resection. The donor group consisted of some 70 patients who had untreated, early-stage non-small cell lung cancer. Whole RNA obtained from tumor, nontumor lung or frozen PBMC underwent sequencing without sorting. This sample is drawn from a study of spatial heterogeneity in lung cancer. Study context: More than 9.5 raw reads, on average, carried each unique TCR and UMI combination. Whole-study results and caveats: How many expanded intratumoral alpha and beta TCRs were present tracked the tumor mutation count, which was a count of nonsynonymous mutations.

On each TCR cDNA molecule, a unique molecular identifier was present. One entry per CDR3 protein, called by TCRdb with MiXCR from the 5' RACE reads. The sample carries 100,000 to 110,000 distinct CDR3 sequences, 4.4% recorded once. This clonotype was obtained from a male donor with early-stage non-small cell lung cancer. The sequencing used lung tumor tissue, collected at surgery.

CDR3 sequence: CASSVGVGSQETQYF. The CDR3 region has the DNA TGTGCCAGCAGCGTAGGCGTCGGTTCACAAGAGACCCAGTACTTC. The chain employs TRBV9 and TRBJ2-5; no clear D. This CDR3 is 15 amino acids long. The germline gives CDR1 SGDLS, CDR2 YYNGEE. V was clipped by 0 bases and J by 2 bases, with 11 bases between them.